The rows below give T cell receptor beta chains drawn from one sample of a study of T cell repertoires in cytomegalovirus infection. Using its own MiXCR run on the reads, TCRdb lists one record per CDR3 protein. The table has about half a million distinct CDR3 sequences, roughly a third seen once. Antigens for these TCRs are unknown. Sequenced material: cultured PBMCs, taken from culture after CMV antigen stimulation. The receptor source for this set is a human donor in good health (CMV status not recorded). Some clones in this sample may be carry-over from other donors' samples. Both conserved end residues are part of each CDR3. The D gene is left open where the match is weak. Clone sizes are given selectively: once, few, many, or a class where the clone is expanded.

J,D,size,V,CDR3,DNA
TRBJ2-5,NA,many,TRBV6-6,CASSYSKGQETQYF,TGTGCCAGCAGTTACTCGAAGGGACAAGAGACCCAGTACTTC
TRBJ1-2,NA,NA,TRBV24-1,CATSEHGGYTF,TGTGCCACCAGTGAACATGGAGGCTACACCTTC
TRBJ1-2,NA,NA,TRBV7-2,CASSLGVSPYGYTF,TGTGCCAGCAGCTTAGGAGTATCTCCCTATGGCTACACCTTC
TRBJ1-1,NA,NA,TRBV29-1,CSVARPLNTEAFF,TGCAGCGTTGCTCGGCCACTGAACACTGAAGCTTTCTTT
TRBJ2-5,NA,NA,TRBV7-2,CASSFNRAAVETQYF,TGTGCCAGCAGCTTTAATCGGGCGGCCGTGGAGACCCAGTACTTC
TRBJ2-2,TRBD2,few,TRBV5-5,CASSFLLSGRSNTGELFF,TGTGCCAGCAGCTTCCTTTTAAGCGGGAGGTCGAACACCGGGGAGCTGTTTTTT
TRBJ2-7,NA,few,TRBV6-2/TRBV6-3,CASSYSSQTYEQYF,TGTGCCAGCAGTTATAGCTCCCAGACCTACGAGCAGTACTTC
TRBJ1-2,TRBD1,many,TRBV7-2,CASSLYDRVGYTF,TGTGCCAGCAGCCTTTACGACAGGGTAGGCTACACCTTC
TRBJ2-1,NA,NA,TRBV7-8,CASSPPSGEGHNEQFF,TGTGCCAGCAGCCCCCCGTCAGGGGAGGGCCATAATGAGCAGTTCTTC
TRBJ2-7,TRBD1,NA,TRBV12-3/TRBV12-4,CASSYVGTGWSYEQYF,TGTGCCAGCAGCTACGTAGGGACAGGGTGGTCCTACGAGCAGTACTTC
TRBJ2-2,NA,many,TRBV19,CASSQGAGELFF,TGTGCCAGTAGTCAGGGAGCCGGGGAGCTGTTTTTT
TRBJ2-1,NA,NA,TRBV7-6,CASSLGRVTYNEQFF,TGTGCCAGCAGCTTAGGGAGGGTCACCTACAATGAGCAGTTCTTC
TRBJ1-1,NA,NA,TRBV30,CAWSVGPEAFF,TGTGCCTGGAGTGTAGGGCCTGAAGCTTTCTTT
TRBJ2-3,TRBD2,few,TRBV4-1,CASSPGGEPYTDTQYF,TGCGCCAGCAGCCCCGGGGGGGAGCCATACACAGATACGCAGTATTTT
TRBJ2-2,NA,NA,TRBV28,CASSPFHGAGTGELFF,TGTGCCAGCAGTCCCTTCCATGGGGCTGGGACCGGGGAGCTGTTTTTT
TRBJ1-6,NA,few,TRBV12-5,CASGLGGPGSPLHF,TGTGCTAGTGGTTTGGGCGGACCAGGATCACCCCTCCACTTT
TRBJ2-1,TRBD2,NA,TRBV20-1,CSARGTSGSRNEQFF,TGCAGTGCTAGAGGGACTAGCGGGAGTCGCAATGAGCAGTTCTTC
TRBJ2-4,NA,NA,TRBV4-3,CARAQGLAKNIQYF,TGCGCCAGGGCACAAGGACTAGCCAAAAACATTCAGTACTTC
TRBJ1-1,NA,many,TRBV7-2,CASSLGSRVGNTEAFF,TGTGCCAGCAGCTTGGGATCAAGGGTGGGGAACACTGAAGCTTTCTTT
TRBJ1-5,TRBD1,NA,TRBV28,CASSFAGGIAQPQHF,TGTGCCAGCAGTTTTGCAGGGGGCATTGCTCAGCCCCAGCATTTT
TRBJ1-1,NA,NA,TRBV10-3,CAISESQGELYSEAFF,TGTGCCATCAGTGAGTCCCAGGGTGAACTCTACTCTGAAGCTTTCTTT
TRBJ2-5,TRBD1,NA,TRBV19,CASTQGPRGTQYF,TGTGCCAGTACACAGGGGCCCAGGGGGACCCAGTACTTC
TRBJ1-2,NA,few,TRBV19,CASSRQEIYGYTF,TGTGCCAGTAGCCGACAGGAAATCTATGGCTACACCTTC
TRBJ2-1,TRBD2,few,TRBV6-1,CASNQLTSGRQFF,TGTGCCAGCAACCAACTAACTAGCGGGAGACAGTTCTTC
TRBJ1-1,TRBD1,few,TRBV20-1,CNHRGPYSAEAFF,TGCAACCACAGGGGCCCCTATTCCGCTGAAGCTTTCTTT
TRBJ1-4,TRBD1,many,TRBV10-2,CASSELRKGQGGEKLFF,TGCGCCAGCAGTGAGTTGAGGAAGGGACAGGGTGGTGAAAAACTGTTTTTT
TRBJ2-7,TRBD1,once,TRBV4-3,CASSHPGQGTYEQYF,TGCGCCAGCAGCCACCCGGGACAGGGAACCTACGAGCAGTACTTC
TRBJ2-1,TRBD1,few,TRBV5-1,CASSLRVGTGGASANEQFF,TGCGCCAGCAGCTTGAGGGTAGGGACAGGGGGCGCTTCGGCCAATGAGCAGTTCTTC
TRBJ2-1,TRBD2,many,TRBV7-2,CASSPRGSGRGNEQFF,TGTGCCAGCAGCCCCCGGGGCAGCGGGAGAGGAAATGAGCAGTTCTTC
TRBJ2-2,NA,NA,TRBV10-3,CAISSEINTGKLFF,TGTGCCATCAGTAGCGAGATTAACACCGGGAAGCTGTTTTTT
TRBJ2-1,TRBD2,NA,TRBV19,CASSSSSGGYNEQFF,TGTGCCAGTAGTAGTTCTAGCGGGGGGTACAATGAGCAGTTCTTC
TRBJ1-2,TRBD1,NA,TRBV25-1,CASSDIDRGYGYTF,TGTGCCAGCAGTGATATCGACAGGGGCTATGGCTACACCTTC
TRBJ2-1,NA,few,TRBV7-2,CASSSYPYNEQFF,TGTGCCAGCAGCTCCTACCCCTACAATGAGCAGTTCTTC